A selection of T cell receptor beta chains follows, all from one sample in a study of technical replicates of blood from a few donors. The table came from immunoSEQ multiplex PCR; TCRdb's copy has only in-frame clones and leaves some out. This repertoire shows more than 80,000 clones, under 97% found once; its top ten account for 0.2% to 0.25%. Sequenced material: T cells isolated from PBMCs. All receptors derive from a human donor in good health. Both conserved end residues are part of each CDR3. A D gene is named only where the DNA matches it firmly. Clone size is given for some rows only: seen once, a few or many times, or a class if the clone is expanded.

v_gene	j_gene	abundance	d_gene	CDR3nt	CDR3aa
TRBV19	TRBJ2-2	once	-	TGTGCCAGTAGCCTGAATGGGGGGTCGAACACCGGGGAGCTGTTTTTT	CASSLNGGSNTGELFF
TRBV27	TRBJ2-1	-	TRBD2	TGTGCCAGCAGTTTAGGCGGGAGGGCCGTCCGGTTCTTC	CASSLGGRAVRFF
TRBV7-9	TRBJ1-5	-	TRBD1	TGTGCCAGCAGCCCTTCGACAGGGAAGCAGCCCCAGCATTTT	CASSPSTGKQPQHF
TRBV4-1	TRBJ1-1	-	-	TGCGCCAGCAGCCAGGAAGGGGGCACTGAAGCTTTCTTT	CASSQEGGTEAFF
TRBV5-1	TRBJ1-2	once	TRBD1	TGCGCCAGCAGCTTGGGCGGACAGGGGGCCTATGGCTACACCTTC	CASSLGGQGAYGYTF
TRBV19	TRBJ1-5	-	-	TGTGCCACGACTGGAGTGGGGCCCCAGCATTTT	CATTGVGPQHF
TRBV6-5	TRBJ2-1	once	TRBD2	TGTGCCAGCAGTTACTCCGGGACTAACAATGAGCAGTTCTTC	CASSYSGTNNEQFF
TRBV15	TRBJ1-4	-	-	TGTGCCACCAGCACGAAAGTCACGGGTGAAAAACTGTTTTTT	CATSTKVTGEKLFF
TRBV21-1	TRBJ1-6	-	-	TGTGCCAGCAGCAGGAAACAGGGGACCCCCGTCGATTCACCCCTCCACTTT	CASSRKQGTPVDSPLHF
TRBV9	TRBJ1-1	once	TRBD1	TGTGCCAGCAGCGTAGCAGGGGGTGAAGCTTTCTTT	CASSVAGGEAFF
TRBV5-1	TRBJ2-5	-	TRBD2	TGCGCCAGCAGCTTGCTCCTAGCGGGGGGAAAAGAGACCCAGTACTTC	CASSLLLAGGKETQYF
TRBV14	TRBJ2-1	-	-	TGTGCCAGCAGCCAACTCGGATCTAGGGGGAGCTCCTACAATGAGCAGTTCTTC	CASSQLGSRGSSYNEQFF